The clone carrying this TCR beta chain was detected only a few times. Its target is not known. For TCRbeta, the library was prepared with unique molecular identifiers. TCRdb independently ran MiXCR on the PCR reads; one entry per CDR3 protein. The repertoire has roughly 120,000 distinct CDR3 sequences, roughly 23% of them found once; the top ten carry roughly 10%. This sample is part of a study of T-cell reconstitution after alpha-beta-depleted transplantation in children. Study-level findings and limits: One year post-transplant, T-cell counts and diversity were largely derived from T cells produced anew.

Sequenced here: PBMCs, mostly from graft donor cells, sampled 180 days after TCRalphabeta/CD19-depleted stem cell transplant. This TCR derives from a male patient aged 2-15 years who had a stem cell transplant for chronic granulomatous disease, so the T cells may come from the graft donor.

The CDR3 DNA reads as TGCAGTGCTCCATCAGACAGGTCACGGAGGGAGCAGTACTTC. This codes for CSAPSDRSRREQYF. J is TRBJ2-7 and V is TRBV20-1; maybe TRBD1 (6 bases). There are 14 residues in the CDR3. Germline V gene sequence: CDR1 DFQATT, CDR2 SNEGSKA (reference sequence). V lost 5 bases and J 7 bases, leaving 21 bases between the germline ends.